These T cell receptor beta chains were read from a single sample in a study of regulatory T cells in long-lasting Graves disease. TCRdb reprocessed the multiplex PCR reads via MiXCR and lists one record per CDR3 protein. This table has 530,000 or so distinct CDR3 sequences, about 16% appearing once. A further study also used this sample, focusing on T cells in Graves' hyperthyroidism and ophthalmopathy.

This specimen consisted of peripheral blood mononuclear cells (PBMCs), obtained at new diagnosis, from a patient treated with antithyroid drugs. These receptors all come from a young man with Graves disease. CDR3s include the opening cysteine and the closing phenylalanine or tryptophan. The order of the fields is V gene, CDR3 protein.

v_call: TRBV5-5
cdr3_aa: CASSLVPGGNYNEQFF

v_call: TRBV2
cdr3_aa: CASGLAGGSYNEQFF

v_call: TRBV19
cdr3_aa: CASSWGLDRGTEAFF

v_call: TRBV29-1
cdr3_aa: CSVRYSRDEQFF

v_call: TRBV2
cdr3_aa: CASSEGPGLRQPQHF

v_call: TRBV5-1
cdr3_aa: CASSLRNPEDDEQFF

v_call: TRBV12-3/TRBV12-4
cdr3_aa: CASSELAGGLNEQFF

v_call: TRBV25-1
cdr3_aa: CASSEWDGLNEKLFF

v_call: TRBV7-9
cdr3_aa: CASSSDPGLSEAFF

v_call: TRBV24-1
cdr3_aa: CATSDPGSGSDTQYF

v_call: TRBV19
cdr3_aa: CASRGGWQETQYF

v_call: TRBV12-3/TRBV12-4
cdr3_aa: CASIPGNRYGEQFF

v_call: TRBV10-1
cdr3_aa: CASMEQGHQPQHF

v_call: TRBV6-1
cdr3_aa: CASSPDRPAYEQYF

v_call: TRBV2
cdr3_aa: CASSENSPGDQPQHF

v_call: TRBV10-3
cdr3_aa: CAISPEFPGQGSSSYEQYF

v_call: TRBV20-1
cdr3_aa: CSARDPDLTSGIAGELFF

v_call: TRBV28
cdr3_aa: CASSFVSGGSNQPQHF